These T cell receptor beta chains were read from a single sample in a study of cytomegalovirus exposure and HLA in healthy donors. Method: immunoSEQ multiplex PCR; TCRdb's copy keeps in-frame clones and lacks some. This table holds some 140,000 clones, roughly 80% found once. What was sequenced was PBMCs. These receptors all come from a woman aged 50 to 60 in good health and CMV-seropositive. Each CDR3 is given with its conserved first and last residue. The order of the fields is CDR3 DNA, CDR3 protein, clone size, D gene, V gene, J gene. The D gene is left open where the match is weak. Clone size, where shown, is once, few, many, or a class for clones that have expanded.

DNA: TGCGCCAGCAGCTTTACTAGCGGGGGGCACGGGGCCAACGTCCTGACTTTC; CDR3: CASSFTSGGHGANVLTF; size: -; D: TRBD2; V: TRBV5-1; J: TRBJ2-6
DNA: TGCGCCAGCAGTGAGGGGGCGGGCGATCAGGGGCTCAAAAACATTCAGTACTTC; CDR3: CASSEGAGDQGLKNIQYF; size: few; D: -; V: TRBV10-1; J: TRBJ2-4
DNA: TGTGCCAGCAGTTTGACAGGGCTGAATTCACCCCTCCACTTT; CDR3: CASSLTGLNSPLHF; size: -; D: TRBD1; V: TRBV27; J: TRBJ1-6
DNA: TGTGCCAGCAGCCCAAACGGCGGAAATACCTACAATGAGCAGTTCTTC; CDR3: CASSPNGGNTYNEQFF; size: few; D: -; V: TRBV7-2; J: TRBJ2-1
DNA: TGTGCCAGTAGTCGAGGGATTCAAGAGACCCAGTACTTC; CDR3: CASSRGIQETQYF; size: -; D: -; V: TRBV19; J: TRBJ2-5
DNA: TGTGCCAGCAGGGACAGGGCAGGGGAAAAACTGTTTTTT; CDR3: CASRDRAGEKLFF; size: -; D: TRBD1; V: TRBV28; J: TRBJ1-4
DNA: TGTGCCAGCAGCTTAGAAACAGGCTACGAGCAGTACTTC; CDR3: CASSLETGYEQYF; size: few; D: -; V: TRBV7-6; J: TRBJ2-7
DNA: TGTGCCAGCAGCTTAGAAAACCGGGAGCTCGACGAGCAGTACTTC; CDR3: CASSLENRELDEQYF; size: few; D: -; V: TRBV7-2; J: TRBJ2-7
DNA: TGTGCCAGTAGTCCCCGAGACAGGGATGCTTTCTTT; CDR3: CASSPRDRDAFF; size: few; D: TRBD1; V: TRBV19; J: TRBJ1-1
DNA: TGTGCCACTTCCTGGACAGGGGGGAATAGCGGGGAGCTGTTTTTT; CDR3: CATSWTGGNSGELFF; size: -; D: TRBD1; V: TRBV2; J: TRBJ2-2
DNA: TGTGCCAGCAGCTTGACAGTTTCCACCGGGGAGCTGTTTTTT; CDR3: CASSLTVSTGELFF; size: -; D: -; V: TRBV7-9; J: TRBJ2-2
DNA: TGTGCCAGCAGCTCTGTTCGGGGGAATGAGCAGTTCTTC; CDR3: CASSSVRGNEQFF; size: few; D: -; V: TRBV5-4; J: TRBJ2-1
DNA: TGTGCCAGCAGCCCACAGGTGAACACTGAAGCTTTCTTT; CDR3: CASSPQVNTEAFF; size: few; D: -; V: TRBV7-9; J: TRBJ1-1
DNA: TGTGCCAGCAGACGGGGGGTTCAAGAGACCCAGTACTTC; CDR3: CASRRGVQETQYF; size: -; D: TRBD2; V: TRBV2; J: TRBJ2-5
DNA: TGTGCCAGCAGCAAATCCCGGGACACTTTAACCTACGAGCAGTACTTC; CDR3: CASSKSRDTLTYEQYF; size: few; D: -; V: TRBV7-2; J: TRBJ2-7
DNA: TGTGCCAGTAGTAGGACAGGGGGCGACCCCAACTATGGCTACACCTTC; CDR3: CASSRTGGDPNYGYTF; size: -; D: TRBD1; V: TRBV19; J: TRBJ1-2
DNA: TGTGCCAGCAATACCTTTGGCGGGGGAAACCAAGAGACCCAGTACTTC; CDR3: CASNTFGGGNQETQYF; size: -; D: TRBD2; V: TRBV28; J: TRBJ2-5
DNA: TGTGCCAGTAGTCCTGGGACTCTCGAGACAGATACGCAGTATTTT; CDR3: CASSPGTLETDTQYF; size: once; D: -; V: TRBV19; J: TRBJ2-3
DNA: TGTGCCTATTCACCGAGCTCCTATAATTCACCCCTCCACTTT; CDR3: CAYSPSSYNSPLHF; size: -; D: -; V: TRBV30; J: TRBJ1-6
DNA: TGTGCCAGCAGCGGAATACAGGGAGTTGGAAACACCATATATTTT; CDR3: CASSGIQGVGNTIYF; size: once; D: -; V: TRBV7-2; J: TRBJ1-3
DNA: TGTGCCAGCAGTTACTCGAGGGAGACCCAGTACTTC; CDR3: CASSYSRETQYF; size: -; D: -; V: TRBV6-6; J: TRBJ2-5
DNA: TGTGCCAGCAGTTACCAGACGGGGGGCCCTGAGCAGTTCTTC; CDR3: CASSYQTGGPEQFF; size: -; D: -; V: TRBV6-5; J: TRBJ2-1
DNA: TGTGCCAGCAGCCCCATGTTCCAGCGCAATGAAAAACTGTTTTTT; CDR3: CASSPMFQRNEKLFF; size: -; D: -; V: TRBV7-2; J: TRBJ1-4
DNA: TGTGCCAGCAGCCACGAGCAGGGTCGGGCTGAAGCTTTCTTT; CDR3: CASSHEQGRAEAFF; size: -; D: -; V: TRBV14; J: TRBJ1-1
DNA: TGTGCTAGCAGCTTCCGGGACTACGGCGGGGAGCTGTTTTTT; CDR3: CASSFRDYGGELFF; size: -; D: TRBD2; V: TRBV7-7; J: TRBJ2-2
DNA: TGCGCCAGCAAACAAGACTTCCTGACAGATACGCAGTATTTT; CDR3: CASKQDFLTDTQYF; size: -; D: -; V: TRBV5-1; J: TRBJ2-3
DNA: TGTGCCAGCAGCTTGGTGGGGCGTAGGGCAAACACCGGGGAGCTGTTTTTT; CDR3: CASSLVGRRANTGELFF; size: -; D: -; V: TRBV5-6; J: TRBJ2-2
DNA: TGTGCCAGCAGAGCTGACACCTCCTACGAGCAGTACTTC; CDR3: CASRADTSYEQYF; size: -; D: -; V: TRBV5-4; J: TRBJ2-7
DNA: TGTGCTAGTGGCAAAACCGGGACAGGGGCCGTTACGCAGTATTTT; CDR3: CASGKTGTGAVTQYF; size: -; D: TRBD1; V: TRBV12-5; J: TRBJ2-3
DNA: TGTGCCAGCTCTTCAGGGGATCAGCCCCAGCATTTT; CDR3: CASSSGDQPQHF; size: -; D: -; V: TRBV6-1; J: TRBJ1-5
DNA: TGCGCCAGCAGCCTGACAGTGAACACTGAAGCTTTCTTT; CDR3: CASSLTVNTEAFF; size: -; D: -; V: TRBV4-3; J: TRBJ1-1
DNA: TGTGCCAGCAGACGACAGGGTGGGTCCGAGCAGTACTTC; CDR3: CASRRQGGSEQYF; size: -; D: TRBD1; V: TRBV2; J: TRBJ2-7
DNA: TGTGCCTGGAGTGAGACAGGGGGCTACGAGCAGTACTTC; CDR3: CAWSETGGYEQYF; size: -; D: TRBD1; V: TRBV30; J: TRBJ2-7
DNA: TGTGCCAGCAGCTTTACCGGGACAGGCCAAGAGACCCAGTACTTC; CDR3: CASSFTGTGQETQYF; size: once; D: TRBD1; V: TRBV7-2; J: TRBJ2-5
DNA: TGTGCCAGCAGTTACGCTGGGGGGGGTGTTAACTATGGCTACACCTTC; CDR3: CASSYAGGGVNYGYTF; size: -; D: -; V: TRBV6-5; J: TRBJ1-2
DNA: TGCGCCAGCAGCCCTTGGACTAGCGGGAGCTCCTACAATGAGCAGTTCTTC; CDR3: CASSPWTSGSSYNEQFF; size: -; D: TRBD2; V: TRBV5-1; J: TRBJ2-1
DNA: TGTGCCAGCAGTTTATACTTGGACACTGAAGCTTTCTTT; CDR3: CASSLYLDTEAFF; size: -; D: -; V: TRBV2; J: TRBJ1-1
DNA: TGTGCCAGCTCACTGAGAGCGACAGGATCGAGCTCACCCCTCCACTTT; CDR3: CASSLRATGSSSPLHF; size: -; D: -; V: TRBV18; J: TRBJ1-6